This T cell receptor (beta chain) was profiled in a study of CD8 T cells in Susac syndrome. FACS enriched CD8+ TEMRA cells, while bulk CD8+ and CD4+ were negatively isolated. RNA in amounts of roughly 0.5 to 1 ug was reverse transcribed with random hexamers. TCR beta CDR3 was amplified by immunoSEQ multiplex PCR. This amplification extended across 54 Vbeta and 13 Jbeta segments. TCRdb re-called the immunoSEQ multiplex PCR reads through MiXCR, storing one row per CDR3 protein. The sample yields under 250,000 distinct CDR3 sequences, roughly 93% seen once. The CDR3 is 20 residues long. CDR1 and CDR2 (germline): KGHSH, LQKENI. Trimming pared 5 bases from V and 5 bases from J, leaving 33 bases between.

The sequencing input was CD4+ T cells from PBMCs. The sequence derives from a human donor with Susac syndrome. The rearrangement links TRBV18 to TRBJ1-2; tentative D call: TRBD1 (6 bases). This CDR3 is CASSSTTTPDLQQGRYGYTF. The CDR3 DNA is TGTGCCAGCTCATCGACCACCACCCCCGACTTACAACAGGGCAGATATGGCTACACCTTC.